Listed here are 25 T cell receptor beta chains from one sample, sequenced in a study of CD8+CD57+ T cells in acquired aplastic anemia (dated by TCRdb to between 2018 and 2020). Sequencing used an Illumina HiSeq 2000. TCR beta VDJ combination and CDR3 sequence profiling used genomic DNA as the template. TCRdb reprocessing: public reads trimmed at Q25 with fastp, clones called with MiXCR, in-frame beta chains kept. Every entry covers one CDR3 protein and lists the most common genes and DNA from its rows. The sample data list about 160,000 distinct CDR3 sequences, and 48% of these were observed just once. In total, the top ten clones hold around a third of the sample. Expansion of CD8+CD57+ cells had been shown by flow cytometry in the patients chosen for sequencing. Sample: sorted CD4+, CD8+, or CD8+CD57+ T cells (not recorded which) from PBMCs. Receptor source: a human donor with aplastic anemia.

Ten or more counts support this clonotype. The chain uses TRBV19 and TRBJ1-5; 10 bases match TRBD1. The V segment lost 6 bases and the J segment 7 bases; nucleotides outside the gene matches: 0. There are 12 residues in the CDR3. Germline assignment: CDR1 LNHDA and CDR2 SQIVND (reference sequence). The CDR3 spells CASRTGGQPQHF. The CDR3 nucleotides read TGTGCCAGTAGGACAGGGGGCCAGCCCCAGCATTTT.

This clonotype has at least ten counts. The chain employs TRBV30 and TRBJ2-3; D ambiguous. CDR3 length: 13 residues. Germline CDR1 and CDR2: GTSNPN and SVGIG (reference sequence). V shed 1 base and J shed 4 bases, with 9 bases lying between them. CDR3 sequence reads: CAWSGAAPDTQYF. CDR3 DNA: TGTGCCTGGAGTGGGGCCGCCCCAGATACGCAGTATTTT.

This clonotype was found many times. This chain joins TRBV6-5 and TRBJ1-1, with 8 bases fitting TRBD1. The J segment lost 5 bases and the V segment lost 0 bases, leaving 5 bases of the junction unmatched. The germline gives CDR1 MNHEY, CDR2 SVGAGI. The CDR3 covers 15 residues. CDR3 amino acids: CASSYSAGGKTEAFF. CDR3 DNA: TGTGCCAGCAGTTACTCGGCAGGGGGCAAGACTGAAGCTTTCTTT.

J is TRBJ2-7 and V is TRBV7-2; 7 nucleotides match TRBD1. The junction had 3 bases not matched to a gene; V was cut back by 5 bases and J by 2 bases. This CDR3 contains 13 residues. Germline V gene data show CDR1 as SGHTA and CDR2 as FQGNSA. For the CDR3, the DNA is TGTGCCAGCAGCCAAAGGGGGCCCTACGAGCAGTACTTC. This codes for CASSQRGPYEQYF.

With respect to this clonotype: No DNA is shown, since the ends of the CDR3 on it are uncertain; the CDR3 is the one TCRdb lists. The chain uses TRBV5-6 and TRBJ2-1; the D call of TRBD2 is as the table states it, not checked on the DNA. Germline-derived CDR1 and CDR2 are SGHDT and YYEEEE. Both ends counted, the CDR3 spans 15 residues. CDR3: CASSLVAGGNNEPFF.

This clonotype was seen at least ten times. CDR3 protein: CASSTGGLQGDEQYF. CDR3 nucleotide sequence: TGTGCCAGCAGCACCGGGGGACTGCAGGGGGACGAGCAGTACTTC. The V and J genes are TRBV9 and TRBJ2-7; TRBD1 might be the D (7 bases). V was trimmed by 4 bases and J by 5 bases, leaving 19 bases between them. This CDR3 has 15 amino acids. Germline values: CDR1 SGDLS, CDR2 YYNGEE.

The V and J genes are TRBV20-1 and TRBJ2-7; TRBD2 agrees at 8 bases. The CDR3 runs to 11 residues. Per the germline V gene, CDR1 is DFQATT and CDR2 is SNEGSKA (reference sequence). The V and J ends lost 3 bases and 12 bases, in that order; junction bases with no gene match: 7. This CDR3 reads CSASSAGEVYF. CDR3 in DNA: TGCAGTGCTAGTTCAGCGGGAGAAGTGTACTTC.

The CDR3 protein is CSVERAGGSYNEQFF. For the CDR3, the DNA is TGCAGCGTTGAACGGGCAGGGGGCTCCTACAATGAGCAGTTCTTC. This chain joins TRBV29-1 and TRBJ2-1; 7 positions match TRBD1. From germline, CDR1 is SQVTM and CDR2 ANQGSEA. This CDR3 comprises 15 residues. J gave up 0 bases and V 2 bases, and 4 bases lay outside the gene matches.

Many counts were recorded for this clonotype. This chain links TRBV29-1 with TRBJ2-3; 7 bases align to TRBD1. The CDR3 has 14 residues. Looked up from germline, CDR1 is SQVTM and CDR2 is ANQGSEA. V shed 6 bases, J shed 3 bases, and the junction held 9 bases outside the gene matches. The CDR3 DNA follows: TGCAGCGTAAGGGGGCTAACGGGTACAGATACGCAGTATTTT. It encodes CSVRGLTGTDTQYF.

The CDR3, as DNA: TGTGCCAGCAGCGACCGACAGGGTCCCTACGAGCAGTACTTC. Encoded protein: CASSDRQGPYEQYF. The rearrangement joins TRBV7-9 to TRBJ2-7, with 7 bases identical to TRBD1. The ends lost 5 bases at V and 2 bases at J; junction bases unmatched: 6. CDR1 and CDR2 from the germline V gene are SEHNR and FQNEAQ (reference sequence). The CDR3 has 14 amino acids.

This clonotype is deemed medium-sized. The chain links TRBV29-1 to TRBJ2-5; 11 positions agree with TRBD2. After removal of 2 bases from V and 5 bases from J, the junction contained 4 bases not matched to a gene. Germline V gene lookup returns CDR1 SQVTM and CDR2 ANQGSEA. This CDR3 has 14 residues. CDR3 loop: CSVEIAGGPETQYF. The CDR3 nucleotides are TGCAGCGTTGAAATAGCGGGAGGGCCGGAGACCCAGTACTTC.

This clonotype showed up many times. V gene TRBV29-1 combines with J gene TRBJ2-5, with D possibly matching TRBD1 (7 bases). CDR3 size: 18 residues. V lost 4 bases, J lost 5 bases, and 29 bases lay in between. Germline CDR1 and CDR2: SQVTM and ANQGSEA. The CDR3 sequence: CSVGPQRRGLGSLETQYF. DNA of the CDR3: TGCAGCGTTGGCCCCCAGAGGAGGGGGCTGGGGTCGTTGGAGACCCAGTACTTC. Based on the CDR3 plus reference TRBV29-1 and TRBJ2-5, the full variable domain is SAVISQKPSRDICQRGTSLTIQCQVDSQVTMMFWYRQQPGQSLTLIATANQGSEATYESGFVIDKFPISRPNLTFSTLTVSNMSPEDSSIYLCSVGPQRRGLGSLETQYFGPGTRLLVL.

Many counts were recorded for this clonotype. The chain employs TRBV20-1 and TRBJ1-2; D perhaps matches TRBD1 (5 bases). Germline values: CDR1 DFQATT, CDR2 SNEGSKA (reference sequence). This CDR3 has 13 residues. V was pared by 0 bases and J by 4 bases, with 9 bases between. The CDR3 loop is CSARDLGAYGYTF. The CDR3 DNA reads TGCAGTGCTAGAGATTTAGGGGCCTATGGCTACACCTTC.

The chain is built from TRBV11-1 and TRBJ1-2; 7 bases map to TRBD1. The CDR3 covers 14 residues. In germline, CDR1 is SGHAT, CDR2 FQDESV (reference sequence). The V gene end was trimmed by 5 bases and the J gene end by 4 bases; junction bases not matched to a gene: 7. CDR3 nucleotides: TGTGCCAGCAGCCCCAGGGGGGACAGCTATGGCTACACCTTC. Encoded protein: CASSPRGDSYGYTF.

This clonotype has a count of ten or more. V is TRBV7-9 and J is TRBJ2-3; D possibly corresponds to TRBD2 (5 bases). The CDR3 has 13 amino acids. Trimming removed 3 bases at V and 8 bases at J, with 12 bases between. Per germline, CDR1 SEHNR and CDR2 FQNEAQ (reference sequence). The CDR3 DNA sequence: TGTGCCAGCAGCTTCGGGGATACCCCTACGCAGTATTTT. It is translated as CASSFGDTPTQYF.

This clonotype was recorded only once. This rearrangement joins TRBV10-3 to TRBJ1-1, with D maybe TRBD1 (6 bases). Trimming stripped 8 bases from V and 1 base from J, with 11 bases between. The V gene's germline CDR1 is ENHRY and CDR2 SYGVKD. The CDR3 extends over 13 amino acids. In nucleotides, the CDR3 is TGTGCCATCCGCCGGGGGCAGAACACTGAAGCTTTCTTT. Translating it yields CAIRRGQNTEAFF.

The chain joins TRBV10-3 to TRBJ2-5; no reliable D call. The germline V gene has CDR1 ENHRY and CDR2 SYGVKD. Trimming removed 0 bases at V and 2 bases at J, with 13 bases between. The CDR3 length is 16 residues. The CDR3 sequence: CAISESRYRLQETQYF. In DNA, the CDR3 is TGTGCCATCAGTGAGTCAAGGTACAGATTGCAAGAGACCCAGTACTTC.

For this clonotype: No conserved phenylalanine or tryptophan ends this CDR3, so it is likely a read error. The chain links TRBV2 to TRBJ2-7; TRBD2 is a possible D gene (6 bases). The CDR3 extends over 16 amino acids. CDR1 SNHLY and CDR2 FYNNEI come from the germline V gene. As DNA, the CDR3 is TGTGCCGGCAGTGGGGGACCTGGGGGGAGAGCCGACGAGCAGTACCTC. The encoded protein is CAGSGGPGGRADEQYL.

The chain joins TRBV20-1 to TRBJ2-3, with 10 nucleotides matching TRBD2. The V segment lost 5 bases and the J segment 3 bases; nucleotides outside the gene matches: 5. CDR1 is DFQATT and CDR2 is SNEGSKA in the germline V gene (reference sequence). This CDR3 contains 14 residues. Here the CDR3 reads CSAPSGSRTDTQYF. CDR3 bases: TGCAGTGCTCCTAGCGGGAGTCGGACAGATACGCAGTATTTT.

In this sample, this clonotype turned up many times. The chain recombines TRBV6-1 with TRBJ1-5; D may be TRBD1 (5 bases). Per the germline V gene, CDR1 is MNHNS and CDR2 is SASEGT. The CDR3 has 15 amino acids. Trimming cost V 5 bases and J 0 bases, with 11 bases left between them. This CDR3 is CASSLTGYSNQPQHF. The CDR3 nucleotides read TGTGCCAGCAGTCTAACAGGTTATAGCAATCAGCCCCAGCATTTT.

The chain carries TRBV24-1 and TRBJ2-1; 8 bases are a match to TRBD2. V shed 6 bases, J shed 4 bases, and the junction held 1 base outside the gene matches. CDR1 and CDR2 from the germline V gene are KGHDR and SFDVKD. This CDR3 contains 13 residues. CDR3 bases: TGTGCCACCAGTTCGGGAGGGTACAATGAGCAGTTCTTC. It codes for CATSSGGYNEQFF.

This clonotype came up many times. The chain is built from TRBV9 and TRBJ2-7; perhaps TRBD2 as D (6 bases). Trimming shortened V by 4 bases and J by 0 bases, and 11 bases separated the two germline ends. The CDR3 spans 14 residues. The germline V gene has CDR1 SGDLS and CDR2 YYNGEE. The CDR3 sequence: CASSPEGSSYEQYF. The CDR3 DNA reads TGTGCCAGCAGCCCGGAGGGGAGCTCCTACGAGCAGTACTTC.

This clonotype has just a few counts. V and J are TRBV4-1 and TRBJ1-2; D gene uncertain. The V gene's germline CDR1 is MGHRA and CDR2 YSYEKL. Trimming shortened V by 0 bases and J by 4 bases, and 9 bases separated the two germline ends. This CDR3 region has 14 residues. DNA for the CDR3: TGCGCCAGCAGCCAAGATCTGGAGATCTATGGCTACACCTTC. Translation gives CASSQDLEIYGYTF.

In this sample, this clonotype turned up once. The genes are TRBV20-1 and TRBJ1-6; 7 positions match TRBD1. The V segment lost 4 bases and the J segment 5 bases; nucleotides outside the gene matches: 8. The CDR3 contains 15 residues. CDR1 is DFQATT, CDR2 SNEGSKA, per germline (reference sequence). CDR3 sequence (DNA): TGCAGTGCTATATCGACAGGGCGAGATAATTCACCCCTCCACTTT. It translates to CSAISTGRDNSPLHF.

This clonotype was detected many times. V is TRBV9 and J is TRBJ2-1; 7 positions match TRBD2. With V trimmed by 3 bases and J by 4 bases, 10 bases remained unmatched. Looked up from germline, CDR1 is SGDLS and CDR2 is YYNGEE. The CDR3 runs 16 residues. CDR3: CASSATTSVPYNEQFF. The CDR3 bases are TGTGCCAGCAGCGCCACAACTAGCGTCCCTTACAATGAGCAGTTCTTC.